The source of this T cell receptor (beta chain) is a study of T cells in Graves' hyperthyroidism and ophthalmopathy. Study-level points and caveats: Most thyroid clonotypes that were expanded above 0.001 also turned up in blood. The model made its ophthalmopathy prediction, and onset followed a median around 6.5 months later.

V was trimmed by 4 bases and J by 12 bases, leaving 13 bases between them. The CDR3 totals 11 residues. Per germline, CDR1 SNHLY and CDR2 FYNNEI. About this clonotype itself: Its antigen is unknown.

RNA transcripts served as the template for amplifying TCR beta CDR3 regions. A first-round RT-PCR of the TCR CDR3 used the HTBI primer set. Via MiXCR, TCRdb re-called the multiplex PCR reads, giving one row per CDR3 protein. The table has roughly 570,000 distinct CDR3 sequences, roughly 46% seen once. Not enrolled were patients with uncontrolled infection, other autoimmune disease, pregnancy or lactation. On the basis of clinical symptoms, serum thyroxine and TRAb, thyroid ultrasound and orbital computed tomography, diagnoses were made. V gene TRBV2 combines with J gene TRBJ2-7, with D possibly matching TRBD2 (5 bases). This clonotype was sampled from an adult woman with Graves' disease, either hyperthyroidism or ophthalmopathy (not recorded which). Sequenced material: peripheral blood or thyroid tissue (not recorded which). The CDR3 sequence: CASSAPGGLYF. The CDR3 nucleotides read TGTGCCAGCAGTGCCCCCGGCGGGCTGTACTTC.